The TCR beta chain under discussion was sequenced for a study of tumour-infiltrating T cells in Burkitt lymphoma. Libraries were prepared by immunoSEQ multiplex PCR; TCRdb keeps only in-frame clonotypes and omits some of them. The sample includes tens of thousands of clones, more than 25% of them seen just once. The germline V gene encodes CDR1 ENHRY and CDR2 SYGVKD. Trimming removed 10 bases at V and 1 base at J, with 26 bases between. This CDR3 spans 19 amino acids. J is TRBJ2-6 and V is TRBV10-3, with TRBD2 as a possible D gene (7 bases). The sequencing input was tumor tissue. The clonotype originates from a human donor with Burkitt lymphoma. The CDR3 region has the DNA TGTGCCACCAAACCCGAGGGGGGGGGTCTTAAATCTGGGGCCAACGTCCTGACTTTC. It translates to CATKPEGGGLKSGANVLTF.